The clone carrying this T cell receptor (beta chain) appeared once. Its cognate antigen is unknown. The data are from a study of brain T cells in children with intractable seizures. Overall study findings and caveats: HCMV serostatus was not known, and viral specificity came from CDR3 similarity only. Pre-surgery blood may have been undersampled, hiding some clones.

The sequenced cases were selected for having the highest brain T cell transcript signatures. Assay used: immunoSEQ multiplex PCR; TCRdb lists only in-frame clones, some missing. The sample lists 70,000 to 90,000 clones; approximately 94% were seen once. The receptor's source is a boy in the first two years of life with tuberous sclerosis and intractable seizures. The sequenced sample was peripheral blood, obtained at surgery.

The CDR3 loop is CASSLDWTHNEQFF. In nucleotides, the CDR3 is TGTGCCAGCAGCTTAGATTGGACGCACAATGAGCAGTTCTTC. The V call is TRBV11-1, the J call TRBJ2-1, with D unclear. The germline gives CDR1 SGHAT, CDR2 FQDESV (reference sequence). Trimming left V 1 base short and J 5 bases short, with 9 bases between. The CDR3 totals 14 residues.